These T cell receptor beta chains were read from a single sample in a study of cytomegalovirus exposure and HLA in healthy donors. Using immunoSEQ multiplex PCR, the repertoire was profiled, and TCRdb retains in-frame clones only, with some absent. The top ten clones hold about 1% of a sample with some 150,000 clones, 75% to 80% of them seen once. Sequenced: PBMCs. The receptors here all came from a male donor in good health and CMV-seronegative. CDR3s include the opening cysteine and the closing phenylalanine or tryptophan. The D gene is left open where the match is weak. Expanded clones get a size class; other rows say once, few or many, or leave the size out.

j_call v_call d_call clone_size cdr3_aa cdr3_nt
TRBJ2-2 TRBV18 TRBD2 few CASSPTSGVNTGELFF TGTGCCAGCTCCCCGACTAGCGGGGTTAACACCGGGGAGCTGTTTTTT
TRBJ1-4 TRBV18 . . CASSPRQGGEKLFF TGTGCCAGCTCACCACGGCAGGGTGGAGAAAAACTGTTTTTT
TRBJ1-6 TRBV7-8 . . CASSLVYRQTNSPLHF TGTGCCAGCAGCTTAGTTTATCGGCAGACAAATTCACCCCTCCACTTT
TRBJ2-3 TRBV27 . . CAVRGSQSTDTQYF TGTGCCGTCCGGGGGTCCCAAAGCACAGATACGCAGTATTTT
TRBJ2-5 TRBV5-5 TRBD1 . CASSSPGQGIETQYF TGTGCCAGCAGCTCGCCGGGACAGGGAATAGAGACCCAGTACTTC
TRBJ2-1 TRBV14 . . CASSQRVINEQFF TGTGCCAGCAGCCAACGGGTTATCAATGAGCAGTTCTTC
TRBJ2-1 TRBV11-2 TRBD1 once CASSLQTGENEQFF TGTGCCAGCAGCTTACAGACAGGGGAAAATGAGCAGTTCTTC
TRBJ2-5 TRBV5-6 TRBD2 . CASSLRLAGAMGGETQYF TGTGCCAGCAGCTTGCGTCTAGCGGGGGCTATGGGGGGGGAGACCCAGTACTTC
TRBJ2-1 TRBV9 TRBD2 . CASSVGPPTSANEQFF TGTGCCAGCAGCGTGGGGCCCCCGACTAGCGCCAATGAGCAGTTCTTC
TRBJ2-5 TRBV12-5 TRBD2 once CASGLGVGLAGGTLYQETQYF TGTGCTAGTGGTTTAGGGGTTGGGCTAGCGGGGGGAACGCTGTACCAAGAGACCCAGTACTTC
TRBJ2-3 TRBV9 . . CASDFTGTPTDTQYF TGTGCCAGCGACTTTACCGGGACACCCACAGATACGCAGTATTTT
TRBJ2-2 TRBV6-5 TRBD2 . CASGGVPTGELFF TGTGCCAGCGGGGGGGTCCCGACCGGGGAGCTGTTTTTT
TRBJ2-7 TRBV9 TRBD2 . CASSFHPSGLPYEQYF TGTGCCAGCAGCTTCCACCCTAGCGGGTTACCCTACGAGCAGTACTTC
TRBJ1-2 TRBV9 TRBD1 . CASSVVQGAALNGYTF TGTGCCAGCAGCGTAGTTCAGGGGGCCGCCCTGAATGGCTACACCTTC
TRBJ1-4 TRBV6-1 . . CASGPRATANEKLFF TGTGCCAGCGGGCCCAGAGCTACGGCTAATGAAAAACTGTTTTTT
TRBJ1-1 TRBV5-1 TRBD1 . CASSLGQENTEAFF TGCGCCAGCAGCCTGGGACAGGAGAACACTGAAGCTTTCTTT
TRBJ1-1 TRBV5-6 . few CASSFGDTEAFF TGTGCCAGCAGCTTCGGGGACACTGAAGCTTTCTTT
TRBJ2-1 TRBV10-2 . . CASRQSYNEQFF TGCGCCAGTCGCCAGTCCTACAATGAGCAGTTCTTC
TRBJ1-1 TRBV18 . few CASSPALNTEAFF TGTGCCAGCTCACCGGCCCTGAACACTGAAGCTTTCTTT
TRBJ1-2 TRBV5-4 . once CASSLGSPRGYGYTF TGTGCCAGCAGCTTGGGTTCGCCAAGGGGCTATGGCTACACCTTC
TRBJ1-1 TRBV10-3 TRBD1 . CAIRPGTGARASNTEAFF TGTGCCATCAGACCCGGGACAGGGGCCCGGGCTTCGAACACTGAAGCTTTCTTT
TRBJ1-1 TRBV11-3 . . CASSLTSGTEAFF TGTGCCAGCAGCCTCACCAGTGGCACTGAAGCTTTCTTT
TRBJ2-2 TRBV7-2 . once CASSFYGTGELFF TGTGCCAGCAGCTTTTACGGGACCGGGGAGCTGTTTTTT
TRBJ1-2 TRBV6-6 TRBD1 . CASRATQQGHGYTF TGTGCCAGCAGAGCAACACAACAGGGGCATGGCTACACCTTC
TRBJ2-5 TRBV5-1 TRBD1 once CASRGTVRQETQYF TGCGCCAGCAGAGGGACAGTCCGGCAAGAGACCCAGTACTTC
TRBJ2-7 TRBV5-6 . . CASSLAGAGANYEQYF TGTGCCAGCAGCTTGGCCGGGGCGGGGGCCAACTACGAGCAGTACTTC
TRBJ2-7 TRBV7-9 TRBD2 . CASSQDGRGFSYEQYF TGTGCCAGCAGCCAGGATGGGAGGGGATTCTCCTACGAGCAGTACTTC
TRBJ1-2 TRBV19 . . CASSPGGQGTIYGYTF TGTGCCAGTAGTCCCGGGGGTCAGGGGACTATCTATGGCTACACCTTC
TRBJ1-4 TRBV2 . . CASSPTGATNEKLFF TGTGCCAGCAGTCCTACAGGTGCAACTAATGAAAAACTGTTTTTT
TRBJ1-1 TRBV7-8 . . CASSFVGGGDTEAFF TGTGCCAGCAGCTTCGTAGGGGGTGGGGACACTGAAGCTTTCTTT
TRBJ1-4 TRBV7-2 TRBD1 . CASSQRTGGREKLFF TGTGCCAGCAGCCAGCGGACAGGGGGCCGTGAAAAACTGTTTTTT
TRBJ1-1 TRBV10-3 TRBD1 . CAISSDRLGANTEAFF TGTGCCATCAGTTCGGACAGGCTAGGAGCGAACACTGAAGCTTTCTTT
TRBJ1-5 TRBV30 . once CAWGQSSNQPQHF TGTGCCTGGGGGCAGTCCAGCAATCAGCCCCAGCATTTT
TRBJ2-2 TRBV7-3 . . CASSSGLTGELFF TGTGCCAGCAGCTCCGGACTGACCGGGGAGCTGTTTTTT
TRBJ2-6 TRBV4-1 TRBD1 few CASSQNRGDGANVLTF TGCGCCAGCAGCCAAAACAGGGGGGATGGGGCCAACGTCCTGACTTTC
TRBJ2-3 TRBV7-8 . . CASSLGGGGPTDTQYF TGTGCCAGCAGCTTAGGAGGGGGGGGCCCGACAGATACGCAGTATTTT
TRBJ1-6 TRBV30 . . CAWSWGAGDSPLHF TGTGCCTGGAGTTGGGGAGCGGGGGATTCACCCCTCCACTTT
TRBJ2-2 TRBV7-2 TRBD2 . CASSFKAGGLTGELFF TGTGCCAGCAGCTTTAAAGCGGGGGGTCTCACCGGGGAGCTGTTTTTT
TRBJ1-6 TRBV7-2 TRBD1 . CASSSPGTGRSNSPLHF TGTGCCAGCAGCTCCCCCGGGACAGGGAGGAGTAATTCACCCCTCCACTTT
TRBJ1-2 TRBV18 TRBD1 . CASSSGTEVYGYTF TGTGCCAGCTCATCCGGGACAGAAGTCTATGGCTACACCTTC
TRBJ2-5 TRBV6-5 TRBD1 few CASKRTGRELKQYF TGTGCCAGCAAAAGGACAGGGAGAGAGTTGAAGCAGTACTTC
TRBJ2-1 TRBV14 . . CASSPQQVGNEQFF TGTGCCAGCAGCCCGCAACAGGTGGGCAATGAGCAGTTCTTC
TRBJ1-3 TRBV6-5 . . CASSYSYPGAGNTIYF TGTGCCAGCAGTTACTCATATCCAGGGGCCGGAAACACCATATATTTT
TRBJ1-4 TRBV30 . . CAWSPHRATNEKLFF TGTGCCTGGAGTCCTCACAGGGCAACTAATGAAAAACTGTTTTTT
TRBJ1-4 TRBV5-4 TRBD1 few CASSSGQGANEKLFF TGTGCCAGCAGCTCGGGACAGGGTGCGAATGAAAAACTGTTTTTT
TRBJ2-7 TRBV2 TRBD1 . CASSALRQGLRYEQYF TGTGCCAGCAGTGCCCTCCGACAGGGTCTAAGGTACGAGCAGTACTTC
TRBJ2-5 TRBV7-7 TRBD2 . CASSASGAGETQYF TGTGCTAGCAGCGCTAGCGGGGCGGGAGAGACCCAGTACTTC
TRBJ2-7 TRBV27 . . CASRTKGYEQYF TGTGCCAGCCGAACAAAGGGGTACGAGCAGTACTTC